This is a list of T cell receptor beta chains from one sample in a study of blood T cell repertoires in COVID-19. Produced via immunoSEQ multiplex PCR; TCRdb's table is partial and in-frame only. The sample includes 70,000 or so clones, 86% of them seen just once. Sample: peripheral blood. These receptors originate from a middle-aged man with COVID-19, enrolled during active disease. Each CDR3 is given with its conserved first and last residue. The D gene is left open where the match is weak. Clone size, where shown, is once, few, many, or a class for clones that have expanded.

d_gene	j_gene	v_gene	abundance	CDR3aa	CDR3nt
-	TRBJ2-2	TRBV28	-	CASRRPLREGGSNTGELFF	TGTGCCAGCAGACGACCCCTAAGGGAGGGGGGATCGAACACCGGGGAGCTGTTTTTT
TRBD2	TRBJ2-3	TRBV5-1	-	CASSLPPGLAGGHNTDTQYF	TGCGCCAGCAGCCTACCTCCTGGACTAGCGGGGGGGCATAACACAGATACGCAGTATTTT
-	TRBJ2-3	TRBV5-3	-	CARSSRVGDTQYF	TGTGCCAGAAGCTCACGAGTTGGAGATACGCAGTATTTT
-	TRBJ1-1	TRBV5-1	-	CASSLRTGRGNTEAFF	TGCGCCAGCAGCCTACGGACGGGGAGAGGGAACACTGAAGCTTTCTTT
-	TRBJ2-2	TRBV11-3	few	CASSYRGMTGELFF	TGTGCCAGCAGCTACCGGGGAATGACCGGGGAGCTGTTTTTT
TRBD1	TRBJ2-7	TRBV3-1/TRBV3-2	-	CASTGTGNEQYF	TGTGCCAGCACTGGGACAGGTAACGAGCAGTACTTC
-	TRBJ2-3	TRBV5-4	-	CASSLNRGTSTDTQYF	TGTGCCAGCAGCTTGAATCGGGGAACTAGCACAGATACGCAGTATTTT
TRBD2	TRBJ2-7	TRBV5-6	-	CASSRTGLAGGHRYEQYF	TGTGCCAGCAGCCGCACGGGACTAGCGGGGGGACACCGCTACGAGCAGTACTTC
-	TRBJ1-1	TRBV7-3	-	CASSLQGQPNTEAFF	TGTGCCAGCAGCTTACAAGGACAGCCGAACACTGAAGCTTTCTTT
-	TRBJ2-7	TRBV2	-	CASSAVPEQYF	TGTGCCAGCAGTGCGGTCCCCGAGCAGTACTTC
-	TRBJ1-3	TRBV3-1/TRBV3-2	-	CASSRGRGSGNTIYF	TGTGCCAGCAGCCGAGGTCGGGGCTCTGGAAACACCATATATTTT
-	TRBJ2-1	TRBV27	-	CASSSADYGRSEQFF	TGTGCCAGCAGTTCCGCGGACTACGGGCGGTCTGAGCAGTTCTTC
TRBD1	TRBJ1-1	TRBV19	-	CASSIGQGAFVEAFF	TGTGCCAGTAGCATAGGACAGGGGGCTTTTGTTGAAGCTTTCTTT
TRBD2	TRBJ2-3	TRBV19	-	CASSGGTSGTDTQYF	TGTGCCAGTAGCGGAGGGACTAGCGGCACAGATACGCAGTATTTT
TRBD1	TRBJ2-7	TRBV19	-	CASSDPGQGIYEQYF	TGTGCCAGTAGTGATCCGGGACAGGGTATATACGAGCAGTACTTC
-	TRBJ2-7	TRBV23-1	-	CAIKYQDEQYF	TGCGCCATCAAGTATCAGGACGAGCAGTACTTC
TRBD1	TRBJ1-6	TRBV6-5	-	CASTETGGNSPLHF	TGTGCCAGCACGGAGACAGGGGGCAATTCACCCCTCCACTTT
-	TRBJ1-2	TRBV5-8	-	CASSLATGPARGYTF	TGTGCCAGCAGCTTGGCCACAGGTCCCGCAAGGGGCTACACCTTC
-	TRBJ1-5	TRBV7-7	-	CASSLQAGEPQHF	TGTGCCAGCAGCTTACAGGCCGGGGAGCCCCAGCATTTT
TRBD2	TRBJ2-3	TRBV5-1	-	CASSGTSGATDTQYF	TGCGCCAGCAGCGGGACTAGCGGGGCGACAGATACGCAGTATTTT
-	TRBJ1-5	TRBV28	-	CASSLGGNNQPQHF	TGTGCCAGCAGCCTGGGGGGAAACAATCAGCCCCAGCATTTT
TRBD2	TRBJ2-2	TRBV3-1/TRBV3-2	once	CASSQHSGSNTGELFF	TGTGCCAGCAGCCAACATAGCGGGAGTAACACCGGGGAGCTGTTTTTT
-	TRBJ1-3	TRBV5-6	-	CASSLGTGPGNTIYF	TGTGCCAGCAGCCTCGGAACAGGGCCGGGAAACACCATATATTTT
-	TRBJ1-5	TRBV2	-	CASSGQLSNQPQHF	TGTGCCAGCAGTGGACAGCTTAGCAATCAGCCCCAGCATTTT
TRBD2	TRBJ2-5	TRBV5-4	-	CASSTTSGGWEETQYF	TGTGCCAGCAGCACTACTAGCGGGGGATGGGAAGAGACCCAGTACTTC
-	TRBJ2-5	TRBV7-2	-	CASSFLAAQETQYF	TGTGCCAGCAGCTTTTTAGCGGCACAAGAGACCCAGTACTTC
TRBD2	TRBJ2-3	TRBV3-1/TRBV3-2	-	CASSQSSGGSSTDTQYF	TGTGCCAGCAGCCAAAGTAGCGGGGGGTCTAGCACAGATACGCAGTATTTT
TRBD1	TRBJ2-3	TRBV6-5	-	CASSFTTGGTDTQYF	TGTGCCAGCAGTTTTACTACAGGGGGCACAGATACGCAGTATTTT
TRBD1	TRBJ1-5	TRBV5-4	-	CASSRGGQGSNQPQHF	TGTGCCAGCAGCCGCGGAGGACAGGGCAGTAATCAGCCCCAGCATTTT
TRBD1	TRBJ2-1	TRBV10-3	-	CAIREGQSVNEQFF	TGTGCCATCAGAGAGGGACAGTCGGTCAATGAGCAGTTCTTC
TRBD1	TRBJ2-7	TRBV28	-	CASSLPGTGFHEQYF	TGTGCCAGCAGCCTACCCGGGACAGGGTTTCACGAGCAGTACTTC
TRBD1	TRBJ1-1	TRBV6-4	-	CASSPWGTGQLNTEAFF	TGTGCCAGCAGCCCCTGGGGGACAGGACAACTGAACACTGAAGCTTTCTTT
TRBD1	TRBJ2-7	TRBV27	-	CASSPRDRAYEQYF	TGTGCCAGCAGTCCGCGGGACAGGGCCTACGAGCAGTACTTC
TRBD1	TRBJ2-3	TRBV9	-	CASSRTGAGATDTQYF	TGTGCCAGCAGCAGGACAGGGGCTGGGGCCACAGATACGCAGTATTTT
-	TRBJ2-7	TRBV6-5	-	CASSYSSPEIGHEQYF	TGTGCCAGCAGTTACTCGTCGCCGGAGATAGGCCACGAGCAGTACTTC
-	TRBJ2-2	TRBV28	-	CATDSNTGELFF	TGTGCCACGGACAGCAACACCGGGGAGCTGTTTTTT
-	TRBJ1-2	TRBV6-5	-	CASSYSEGNLAGYTF	TGTGCCAGCAGTTACTCGGAGGGGAATTTGGCGGGCTACACCTTC
-	TRBJ1-5	TRBV28	-	CASSWDISNQPQHF	TGTGCCAGCAGTTGGGACATAAGCAATCAGCCCCAGCATTTT
-	TRBJ1-1	TRBV10-3	-	CAISESQGEAFF	TGTGCCATCAGTGAGTCACAGGGAGAAGCTTTCTTT
-	TRBJ2-5	TRBV7-2	-	CASSFGGQETQYF	TGTGCCAGCAGCTTCGGGGGACAAGAGACCCAGTACTTC
-	TRBJ2-2	TRBV11-2	-	CASSLGPGWGPGGTGELFF	TGTGCCAGCAGCTTAGGGCCTGGGTGGGGGCCGGGCGGCACCGGGGAGCTGTTTTTT
-	TRBJ1-2	TRBV6-1	-	CASSEVVGASDGYTF	TGTGCCAGCAGTGAAGTGGTGGGGGCGAGCGATGGCTACACCTTC
-	TRBJ1-1	TRBV7-3	few	CASRTGPDTEAFF	TGTGCCAGCAGGACAGGCCCGGACACTGAAGCTTTCTTT
-	TRBJ2-4	TRBV2	once	CASRARGAKNIQYF	TGTGCCAGCAGGGCTAGGGGGGCCAAAAACATTCAGTACTTC
-	TRBJ2-3	TRBV10-1	-	CASSESGSRTDTQYF	TGCGCCAGCAGTGAGTCCGGGTCTCGAACAGATACGCAGTATTTT
-	TRBJ1-2	TRBV6-6	-	CASAEGLLYGYTF	TGTGCCAGCGCAGAGGGACTTCTCTATGGCTACACCTTC
TRBD2	TRBJ2-3	TRBV2	-	CASSEARTSGGAGDTQYF	TGTGCCAGCAGTGAAGCGCGGACTAGCGGGGGGGCCGGAGATACGCAGTATTTT
TRBD1	TRBJ1-3	TRBV10-2	once	CASSERRQGANTIYF	TGCGCCAGCAGTGAGAGGAGACAGGGGGCCAACACCATATATTTT
-	TRBJ2-1	TRBV11-2	-	CASSLDMGPQFF	TGTGCCAGCAGCTTAGATATGGGCCCGCAGTTCTTC
TRBD1	TRBJ2-2	TRBV19	-	CASSDPGQGFTGELFF	TGTGCCAGTAGCGATCCGGGACAGGGGTTCACCGGGGAGCTGTTTTTT
TRBD2	TRBJ2-1	TRBV29-1	once	CSFSGFTYNEQFF	TGCAGCTTTAGCGGGTTTACTTACAATGAGCAGTTCTTC
-	TRBJ2-3	TRBV5-4	once	CASRAGQNTDTQYF	TGTGCCAGCAGGGCGGGACAGAACACAGATACGCAGTATTTT
TRBD1	TRBJ1-2	TRBV7-8	-	CASSLGGTGNYGYTF	TGTGCCAGCAGCTTAGGTGGGACAGGGAACTATGGCTACACCTTC
-	TRBJ1-1	TRBV6-5	-	CASRNGRTEAFF	TGTGCCAGCAGAAACGGGAGGACTGAAGCTTTCTTT
-	TRBJ1-4	TRBV3-1/TRBV3-2	-	CASSHWGANEKLFF	TGTGCCAGCAGCCACTGGGGCGCTAATGAAAAACTGTTTTTT
-	TRBJ1-5	TRBV10-1	-	CASRRSSNQPQHF	TGCGCCAGCAGGCGGAGTAGCAATCAGCCCCAGCATTTT
TRBD1	TRBJ1-2	TRBV12-3/TRBV12-4	-	CASSPGTAYGYTF	TGTGCCAGCAGCCCAGGGACAGCCTATGGCTACACCTTC